Shown below are 5 T cell receptor beta chains from a single sample sequenced in a study of cytomegalovirus exposure and HLA in healthy donors (dated by TCRdb to 2016 to 2017). Libraries were made using the immunoSEQ multiplex PCR assay. TCRdb carries this immuneACCESS record with in-frame sequences only. Its versions omit some clonotypes, under half of them owing to an unresolved V gene in the studies checked, with the rest unexplained. The sample table holds 100,000 to 150,000 clones, of which 85% to 90% were seen once. The ten largest clonotypes hold 1.9% of the sample. The sequencing input was PBMCs. The source of these receptors is a woman aged 18-29 years in good health and CMV-seronegative.

The chain joins TRBV7-2 to TRBJ2-2; TRBD1 aligns across 7 bases. Germline-derived CDR1 and CDR2 are SGHTA and FQGNSA. This CDR3 region has 14 residues. The trim removed 5 bases at V and 6 bases at J, leaving 6 bases unmatched. In DNA, the CDR3 is TGTGCCAGCAGCCGGGACAGAGATCCCGGGGAGCTGTTTTTT. Residues: CASSRDRDPGELFF.

The genes are TRBV7-9 and TRBJ1-4; 7 bases map to TRBD1. The CDR3 has 14 amino acids. With 3 bases clipped from V and 4 bases from J, the junction kept 2 bases outside the gene matches. Germline V lookup: CDR1 SEHNR, CDR2 FQNEAQ (reference sequence). In DNA, the CDR3 is TGTGCCAGCAGCTTGGGGACAGTTAATGAAAAACTGTTTTTT. It is translated as CASSLGTVNEKLFF.

The J gene is TRBJ1-2, the V gene TRBV2; D unresolved. The CDR3 runs 14 residues. V gave up 0 bases and J gave up 4 bases, with 9 bases separating them. Per germline, CDR1 SNHLY and CDR2 FYNNEI. As DNA, the CDR3 is TGTGCCAGCAGTGAAGCCGGGTTCAGCTATGGCTACACCTTC. This sequence encodes CASSEAGFSYGYTF.

This clone was seen repeatedly, ten times or more. The J gene is TRBJ2-3, the V gene TRBV9, with no clear D. Trimming removed 4 bases at V and 6 bases at J, with 9 bases between. CDR3 length equals 12 residues. From germline, CDR1 is SGDLS and CDR2 YYNGEE. The CDR3 protein is CASSPARDTQYF. For the CDR3, the DNA is TGTGCCAGCAGCCCAGCGAGGGATACGCAGTATTTT.

The chain employs TRBV7-2 and TRBJ2-2; possibly TRBD2 for D (5 bases). Trimming removed 5 bases at V and 2 bases at J, with 15 bases between. The germline gives CDR1 SGHTA, CDR2 FQGNSA. The CDR3 loop spans 16 amino acids. CDR3 loop: CASSPPRGVNTGELFF. CDR3 DNA: TGTGCCAGCAGCCCTCCCCGGGGTGTTAACACCGGGGAGCTGTTTTTT.